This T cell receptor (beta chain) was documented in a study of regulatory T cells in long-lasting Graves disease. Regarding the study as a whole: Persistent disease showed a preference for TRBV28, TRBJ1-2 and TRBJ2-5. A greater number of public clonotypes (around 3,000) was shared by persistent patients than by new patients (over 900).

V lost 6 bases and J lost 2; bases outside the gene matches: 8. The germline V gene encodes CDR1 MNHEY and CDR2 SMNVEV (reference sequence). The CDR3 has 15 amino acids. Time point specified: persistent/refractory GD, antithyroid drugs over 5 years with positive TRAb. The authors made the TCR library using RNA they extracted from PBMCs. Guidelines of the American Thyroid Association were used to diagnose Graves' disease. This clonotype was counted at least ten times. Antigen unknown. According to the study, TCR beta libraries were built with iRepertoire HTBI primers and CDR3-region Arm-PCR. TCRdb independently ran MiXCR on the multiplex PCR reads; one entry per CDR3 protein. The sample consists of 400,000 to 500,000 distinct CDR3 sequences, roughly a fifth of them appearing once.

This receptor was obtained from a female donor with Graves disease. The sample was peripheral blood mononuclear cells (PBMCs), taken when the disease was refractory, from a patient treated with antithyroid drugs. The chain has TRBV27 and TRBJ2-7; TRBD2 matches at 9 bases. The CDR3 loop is CASSLQAGGPYEQYF. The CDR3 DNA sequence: TGTGCCAGCAGCTTACAAGCGGGAGGCCCCTACGAGCAGTACTTC.